Described below is a single T cell receptor (beta chain) sequence and its context. The antigen is unknown. This specimen belongs to a study of T cell responses to AZD1222 COVID-19 vaccine. Regarding the study as a whole: Spike was spanned by vaccine-associated CD4 TCRs, with dominance at 160-218 and 743-854. Scientists sampled the repertoires only once the peak T cell response had passed. Donors were largely white British and mainly female; clonal diversity was possibly underestimated. Just five or six AZD1222 recipients tested seropositive at baseline.

TCRdb's copy holds only in-frame clones and misses some; the assay was immunoSEQ multiplex PCR. The data hold some 99,000 clones, with approximately 88% observed a single time. Here the sequenced sample was peripheral blood, taken on day 0 of MenACWY control vaccination. This sequence was found in an adult in good health.

The CDR3 region is CASSPVRNSNQPQHF. CDR3 nucleotides: TGTGCCAGCAGCCCGGTGAGGAATAGCAATCAGCCCCAGCATTTT. The gene calls are TRBV6-5 and TRBJ1-5; D remains ambiguous. The germline V gene encodes CDR1 MNHEY and CDR2 SVGAGI. V was trimmed by 6 bases and J by 0 bases, leaving 12 bases between them. The CDR3 is 15 amino acids.